The T cell receptor beta chain described here comes from a study of monozygotic twins with inflammatory bowel disease. General study results and limits: Repertoire likeness was no different across concordant and discordant twins, perhaps owing to restricted power. Individual T cell subtypes were not distinguishable. Healthy twins shared more clonotypes with others than IBD patients, most markedly active ones.

As for this clonotype: As yet, its antigen is unknown.

UMIs containing a 6-nucleotide sample barcode were added via template switching. TCRdb re-called the 5' RACE reads and gives one entry per CDR3 protein, without DNA. The table lists more than 300,000 distinct CDR3 sequences. This receptor was identified in a human donor with ulcerative colitis or Crohn's disease, or a healthy co-twin of an affected twin (not recorded which). The sequenced material came from blood.

CDR3 in amino acids: CASSPSKNTEAFF. The rearrangement joins TRBV18 to TRBJ1-1. Germline loops: CDR1 KGHSH, CDR2 LQKENI. This CDR3 is 13 amino acids long.